A single T cell receptor (beta chain) is shown here with its context. The antigen is unknown. This may be a read error: a much more frequent sequence differs by one nucleotide. The V gene's germline CDR1 is SGHRS and CDR2 YFSETQ. This CDR3 comprises 15 residues. This entry is derived from a study of T-cell reconstitution after alpha-beta-depleted transplantation in children. Notes on the study in general: Newly generated T cells supplied most T-cell counts and diversity one year post-transplant. About two months after transplant, alpha-beta T cells reportedly came from several hundred expanded graft clones. Surviving thymic progenitors and recipient T cells were the source of high TCRbeta diversity at day 60 in some patients.

Preparation of the TCRbeta library was carried out with unique molecular identifiers. Using its own MiXCR run on the PCR reads, TCRdb lists one record per CDR3 protein. The sample lists around 270,000 distinct CDR3 sequences, roughly 9.1% seen once, with about 8% in the top ten. This sequence was found in a boy younger than two with acute myeloid leukemia, due to receive a stem cell transplant. The genes are TRBV5-1 and TRBJ1-3, with 9 bases aligning to TRBD1. The specimen was PBMCs, collected before TCRalphabeta/CD19-depleted stem cell transplant. In DNA, the CDR3 is TGCGCCACCAGCTACCTGGGACAGGGCCAGAACACCATATATTTT. It encodes CATSYLGQGQNTIYF.